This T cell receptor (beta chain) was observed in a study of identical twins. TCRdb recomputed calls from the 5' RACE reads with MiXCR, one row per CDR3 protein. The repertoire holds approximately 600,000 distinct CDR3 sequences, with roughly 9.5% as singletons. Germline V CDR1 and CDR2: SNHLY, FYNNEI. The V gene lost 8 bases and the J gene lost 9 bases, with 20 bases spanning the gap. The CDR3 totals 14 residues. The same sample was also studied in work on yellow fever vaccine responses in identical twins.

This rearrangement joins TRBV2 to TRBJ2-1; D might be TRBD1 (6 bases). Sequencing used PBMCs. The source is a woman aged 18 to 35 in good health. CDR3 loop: CASSQVGLDSEQFF. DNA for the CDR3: TGTGCCAGCTCGCAGGTCGGGTTGGACAGTGAGCAGTTCTTC.